This TCR beta chain was sequenced during a study of shared clonotypes between healthy human individuals. General study findings and limits: Generally, estimated richness proved larger in naive subsets than it did in memory subsets. The four-donor shared clonotypes exceeded non-shared clonotypes in generation probability, with non-shared ones scoring lower.

Sequenced by immunoSEQ multiplex PCR; TCRdb stores in-frame clones only, minus some. The data contain more than 1 million clones, 75% to 85% of them singletons. Per germline, CDR1 ENHRY and CDR2 SYGVKD. V lost 4 bases, J lost 6 bases, and 19 bases lay in between. This CDR3 has 15 amino acids. This clone was seen once. Its antigen remains unknown. Sample: memory CD4+ T cells from PBMCs. Subset here: CD45RA-negative fraction. This clonotype originated in a man between 18 and 29 years old in good health. Some clones in this sample may be carry-over from other donors' samples. The chain employs TRBV10-3 and TRBJ2-7; maybe TRBD1 (5 bases). For the CDR3, the DNA is TGTGCCATCAGTGGTAAATCAAGGGGCGCAGGCGAGCAGTACTTC. Protein: CAISGKSRGAGEQYF.